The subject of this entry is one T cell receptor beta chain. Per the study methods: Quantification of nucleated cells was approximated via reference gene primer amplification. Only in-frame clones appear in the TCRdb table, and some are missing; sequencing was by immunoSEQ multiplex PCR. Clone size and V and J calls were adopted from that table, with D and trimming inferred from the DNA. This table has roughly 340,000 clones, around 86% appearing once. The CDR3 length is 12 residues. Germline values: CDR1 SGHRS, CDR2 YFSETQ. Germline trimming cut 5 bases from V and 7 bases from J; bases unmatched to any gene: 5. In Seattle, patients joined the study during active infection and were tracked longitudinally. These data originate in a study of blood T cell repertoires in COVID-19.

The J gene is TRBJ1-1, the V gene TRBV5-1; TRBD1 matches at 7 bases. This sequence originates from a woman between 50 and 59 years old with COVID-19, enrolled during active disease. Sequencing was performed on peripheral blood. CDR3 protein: CASSPDRDEAFF. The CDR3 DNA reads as TGCGCCAGCAGTCCAGACAGGGATGAAGCTTTCTTT.